The 12 T cell receptor beta chains below come from one sample, sequenced in a study of T cells in Graves' hyperthyroidism and ophthalmopathy (dated by TCRdb to between 2018 and 2021). Library generation was performed with multiplex PCR. These reads were obtained on an Illumina HiSeq 2000. The TCR beta CDR3 regions were amplified from the RNA transcripts. The first round of RT-PCR for the TCR CDR3 was performed with the HTBI primer set and the Qiagen OneStep RT-PCR kit. In TCRdb, the public reads were trimmed at Q25 with fastp and aligned with MiXCR, with productive beta chains retained. Each CDR3 protein gets just one entry, which takes the most common genes and DNA from the rows behind it. The sample includes 250,000 to 400,000 distinct CDR3 sequences, with approximately 15% observed a single time. The ten largest clonotypes hold roughly 33% of the sample. The sequencing sample was made of blood. These receptors came from a woman between 40 and 55 years old with Graves' ophthalmopathy.

This clonotype came up many times. V gene TRBV2 combines with J gene TRBJ2-7; possibly TRBD2 for D (5 bases). This CDR3 region has 14 residues. Germline CDR1 is SNHLY and CDR2 is FYNNEI. Deletions cut 7 bases from V and 2 bases from J, with 15 bases between. In nucleotides, the CDR3 is TGTGCCAGCACTACCTCCGACGGGACCTACGAGCAGTACTTC. Translation: CASTTSDGTYEQYF.

At least ten counts were recorded for this clonotype. This sequence joins TRBV7-8 and TRBJ1-2, with a tentative D call TRBD1 (6 bases). CDR3 length equals 13 residues. Per the germline V gene, CDR1 is SGHVS and CDR2 is FQNEAQ. V lost 2 bases to trimming and J lost 4 bases, with 8 bases between them. CDR3 sequence (DNA): TGTGCCAGCAGCTTACCCAGGGGCTATGGCTACACCTTC. Translation: CASSLPRGYGYTF. Full variable domain (remainder filled in from reference TRBV7-8 and TRBJ1-2): GAGVSQSPRYKVAKRGQDVALRCDPISGHVSLFWYQQALGQGPEFLTYFQNEAQLDKSGLPSDRFFAERPEGSVSTLKIQRTQQEDSAVYLCASSLPRGYGYTFGSGTRLTVV.

This clonotype was picked up many times. The rearrangement joins TRBV20-1 to TRBJ2-5; TRBD2 aligns across 15 bases. The CDR3 is made up of 18 amino acids. With V trimmed by 0 bases and J by 1 base, 6 bases remained unmatched. CDR1 DFQATT and CDR2 SNEGSKA come from the germline V gene (reference sequence). CDR3 residues: CSARDPWTSGRAQETQYF. In nucleotides, the CDR3 is TGCAGTGCTAGAGATCCGTGGACTAGCGGGAGGGCCCAAGAGACCCAGTACTTC.

This rearrangement joins TRBV9 to TRBJ1-1; D gene unclear. This CDR3 has 13 residues. The germline CDR1 and CDR2 sequences are SGDLS and YYNGEE. V lost 3 bases, J lost 7 bases, and 13 bases lay in between. CDR3 in amino acids: CASSAGVVNEAFF. The CDR3 region has the DNA TGTGCCAGCAGCGCTGGGGTTGTTAATGAAGCTTTCTTT.

Details on this clonotype: A clone one base away is much larger, so this may be a read error. The chain carries TRBV29-1 and TRBJ2-5; tentatively, D is TRBD1 (6 bases). The length of the CDR3 is 13 residues. Trimming removed 7 bases from V and 6 bases from J, with 18 bases in between. Germline-derived CDR1 and CDR2 are SQVTM and ANQGSEA. The CDR3 loop is CSARDKGLKTQYF. The DNA for the CDR3 is TGCAGCGCCCGGGACAAGGGGCTGAAGACCCAGTACTTC.

The chain uses TRBV28 and TRBJ1-4, with 7 positions matching TRBD1. CDR1 MDHEN and CDR2 SYDVKM come from the germline V gene. The V segment lost 2 bases and the J segment 8 bases; nucleotides outside the gene matches: 11. This CDR3 is built from 16 residues. This CDR3 is CASSLRDRVRLEKLFF. The CDR3 DNA reads TGTGCCAGCAGTTTACGAGACAGGGTGCGGCTCGAAAAACTGTTTTTT.

This clonotype was detected a few times. The chain combines TRBV6-4 with TRBJ2-3, with D unclear. Trimming removed 2 bases from V and 4 bases from J, with 10 bases in between. CDR1 and CDR2 from the germline V gene are MRHNA and SNTAGT. CDR3 size: 14 residues. CDR3 sequence reads: CASSDGKGADTQYF. The CDR3 DNA follows: TGTGCCAGCAGTGACGGGAAAGGCGCAGATACGCAGTATTTT.

V usage is TRBV7-8 and J usage is TRBJ2-5; 8 bases align to TRBD2. The V gene's germline CDR1 is SGHVS and CDR2 FQNEAQ. J gave up 0 bases and V 5 bases, and 11 bases lay outside the gene matches. The CDR3 contains 17 residues. CDR3 region: CASSPGLIAGNQETQYF. The CDR3 DNA follows: TGTGCCAGCAGCCCGGGACTTATAGCGGGAAACCAAGAGACCCAGTACTTC.

This clonotype was seen more than once but under ten times. The chain couples TRBV4-2 to TRBJ1-2, with a tentative D call TRBD1 (5 bases). CDR3 length: 16 residues. CDR1 is LGHNA, CDR2 YNFKEQ, per germline. Trimming removed 3 bases at V and 8 bases at J, with 22 bases between. CDR3 sequence: CASSHYPIGLGEGYTF. CDR3 in DNA: TGTGCCAGCAGCCATTACCCCATCGGGCTAGGGGAAGGCTACACCTTC.

The chain employs TRBV12-3 or TRBV12-4 and TRBJ2-7; 7 nucleotides agree with TRBD2. The CDR3 runs to 14 residues. The V gene end was trimmed by 2 bases and the J gene end by 3 bases; junction bases not matched to a gene: 4. CDR3 bases: TGTGCCAGCAGTTTATGGGGGGGGGGCTACGAGCAGTACTTC. This translates into CASSLWGGGYEQYF.

This clonotype was recorded at least ten times. The rearrangement joins TRBV24-1 to TRBJ2-2; 10 positions match TRBD2. Trimming at V came to 4 bases and at J to 2 bases, leaving 9 bases not matched to a gene. CDR3 size: 18 residues. The germline gives CDR1 KGHDR, CDR2 SFDVKD. The CDR3 sequence: CATSDLGLADRNTGELFF. CDR3 DNA sequence: TGTGCCACCAGTGACCTAGGACTAGCGGACCGAAACACCGGGGAGCTGTTTTTT.

This clonotype was counted only a few times. The chain joins TRBV3-1 to TRBJ1-2, with D hard to call. CDR1 LGHDT and CDR2 YNNKEL come from the germline V gene (reference sequence). The CDR3 spans 17 residues. V was cut by 4 bases and J by 2 bases, with 20 bases left in between. CDR3 bases: TGTGCCAGCAGCCGGAGGCCGGGCGGAGTTACGAACTATGGCTACACCTTC. Translation gives CASSRRPGGVTNYGYTF.